The sample holds one count of the clone carrying this T cell receptor (beta chain). This sample was included in a study of blood T cell repertoires in COVID-19. Produced via immunoSEQ multiplex PCR; TCRdb's table is partial and in-frame only. The sample contains about 98,000 clones, 70% to 80% of which appear only once. Sequences were obtained from peripheral blood. The TCR originated in a man in his 60s with active or convalescent COVID-19.

The CDR3: CASNRRVNTEAFF. For the CDR3, the DNA is TGTGCCAGCAATCGGAGGGTGAACACTGAAGCTTTCTTT. The chain couples TRBV6-5 to TRBJ1-1; D is uncertain. Germline CDR1 MNHEY, CDR2 SVGAGI. V was trimmed by 7 bases and J by 0 bases, leaving 9 bases between them. This CDR3 is 13 amino acids long.